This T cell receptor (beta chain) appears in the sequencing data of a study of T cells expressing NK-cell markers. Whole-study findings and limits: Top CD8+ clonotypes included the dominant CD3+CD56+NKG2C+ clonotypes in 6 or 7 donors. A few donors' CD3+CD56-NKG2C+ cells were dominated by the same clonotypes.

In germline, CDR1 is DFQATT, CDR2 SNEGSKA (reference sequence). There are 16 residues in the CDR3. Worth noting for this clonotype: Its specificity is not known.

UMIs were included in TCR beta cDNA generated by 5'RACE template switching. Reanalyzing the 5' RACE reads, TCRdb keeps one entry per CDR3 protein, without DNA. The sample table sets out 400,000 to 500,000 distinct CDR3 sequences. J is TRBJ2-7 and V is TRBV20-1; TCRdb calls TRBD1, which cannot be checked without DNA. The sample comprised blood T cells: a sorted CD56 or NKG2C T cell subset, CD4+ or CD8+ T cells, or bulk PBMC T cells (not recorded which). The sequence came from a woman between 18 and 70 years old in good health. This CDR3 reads CSAREHKGQGANEQYF.